This T cell receptor (beta chain) was captured in a study of blood T cell repertoires in COVID-19 (dated by TCRdb to the early 2020s). About the study as a whole: The collaborator samples originated in the United States, Italy and Spain and spanned the acute and convalescent phases of COVID-19. The material from the prospective study consisted of cDNA or gDNA derived from T cells, B-cell-depleted T cells, or PBMCs. Nearly every sample came with metadata listing a de-identified subject ID, COVID-19 status, age in years and sex. Samples came from the ongoing ImmuneRACE study (first 160 participants) plus 1,254 subjects from 6 global collaborators. Where available, HLA class I and class II types were taken from metadata supplied by the sample provider and were not determined by assay-based typing. Deeply sampled blood TCRbeta repertoires from subjects exposed to, actively infected with, or recovered from COVID-19 were included in the dataset. A freely available public database, intended as a resource for researchers studying the immune response to SARS-CoV-2, is where the repertoires were released. General conclusions and limits of the study: The amount of clinical and demographic metadata varied by source and participant and was provided uncurated.

The collaborating institutions used their own protocols to collect whole blood in K2EDTA tubes. Collaborator samples were shipped for TCRbeta analysis as frozen whole blood, isolated PBMCs, or DNA extracted from either sample type. This clone was recorded once. It lacks a known antigen. No base-level quality is on record; no much larger clone is a single base apart. The germline V and J ends show losses of 5 bases and 4 bases respectively, and no gene match explains 9 bases of the junction. Its CDR3 holds 15 amino acids, cysteine through phenylalanine. Just CDR3 DNA is preserved here, 45 bases in frame from base 1. The germline V gene yields SGHAT for CDR1 and FQNNGV for CDR2. TCRbeta CDR3 regions were amplified from genomic DNA by means of the immunoSEQ Assay, a bias-controlled multiplex PCR. As for the authors' bioinformatics: The number of nucleated cells in each sample was estimated from the amplification of reference gene primers within the assay. Sequence reads were collapsed and filtered to measure the absolute abundance of every unique TCRbeta CDR3 rearrangement. For each sample, productive Simpson clonality was calculated as the square root of Simpson's diversity index across productive rearrangements. What TCRdb holds here is the immuneACCESS table cut down to in-frame rearrangements. Part of the clones is not present; checked against another copy, under half of the missing clones reflect an unresolved V gene, and the others are unexplained. V, J and clone size are those of that table, while D and trimming were read from the DNA. This sample lists roughly 97,000 clones; approximately 88% were detected once. The ten biggest clones cover about 5.1% of the sample.

The sample taken for sequencing was peripheral blood. The chain links TRBV11-2 with TRBJ2-5, and TRBD2 matches 8 of the central bases. This clonotype originated in a human donor in a cohort sampled during active COVID-19. The CDR3: CASSTGLVGRETQYF. The sequenced DNA is TGTGCCAGCAGCACGGGACTAGTAGGCCGAGAGACCCAGTACTTC.